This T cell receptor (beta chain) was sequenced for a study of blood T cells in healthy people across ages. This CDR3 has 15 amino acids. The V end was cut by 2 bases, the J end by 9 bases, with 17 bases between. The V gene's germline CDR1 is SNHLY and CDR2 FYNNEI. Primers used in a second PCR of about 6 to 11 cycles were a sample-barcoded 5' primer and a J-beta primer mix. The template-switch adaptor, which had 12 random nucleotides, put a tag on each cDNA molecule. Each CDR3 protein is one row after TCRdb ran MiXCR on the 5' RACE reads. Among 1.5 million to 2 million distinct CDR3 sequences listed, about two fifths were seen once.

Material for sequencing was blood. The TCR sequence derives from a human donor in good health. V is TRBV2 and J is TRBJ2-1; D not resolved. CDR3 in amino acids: CASSELASGAGEQFF. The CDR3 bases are TGTGCCAGCAGTGAATTGGCTTCCGGAGCTGGTGAGCAGTTCTTC.